This TCR beta chain originates from a study of blood T cells in healthy people across ages (dated by TCRdb to about 2015). Looking at the study overall: In model experiments, template switching captured about one uniquely barcoded TCR beta cDNA molecule for every two T cells. The donors were divided into four age groups: young (average around 15 years), middle-aged (about 40), aged (about 61) and long-lived (around 87). Age-related changes in TCR beta repertoire diversity were measured in the study by deep sequencing normalized with unique cDNA molecular identifiers. For two donors (one aged 18 to 29 and one aged 80 or older), the study analyzed two additional independent replicas of 1 million unique cDNA reads from the same blood draw. To avoid experimental bias, donors of different ages were spread randomly across the sequencing lanes.

The donors were roughly 39 Caucasian individuals from Russia, aged about 6 to 100 years, who were systemically healthy. Approximately 9 milliliters of peripheral blood were collected from each donor into EDTA-treated Vacutainer tubes. Ficoll-Paque density-gradient centrifugation was used to isolate PBMCs, with at least 7 million per sample. Total RNA was extracted from PBMCs with Trizol reagent, with at least 5.5 micrograms obtained per sample. For every donor, an aliquot of PBMCs went through flow cytometry to measure the percentages of naive CD45RAhigh/CD27high T cells. Receptor amplification or capture employed 5' RACE. The data were produced on an Illumina HiSeq 2500. The second PCR ran for about 7 to 11 cycles and used a J-beta primer mix along with a sample-barcoded 5' primer. A unique molecular identifier was introduced onto each TCR beta cDNA molecule by a template-switch 5' adaptor carrying 12 random nucleotides. At least 2.5 million CDR3-containing paired-end reads were obtained from each sample. First-strand cDNA synthesis was performed from all RNA using the Mint cDNA synthesis kit, with priming by a TRBC-specific oligonucleotide. After uracil-DNA glycosylase treatment, a first 18-cycle PCR used universal primers M1SS and BC2_uni_R on all cDNA. The authors' pipeline ran thus. Each sample was normalized by randomly selecting 1 million high-quality reads, each carrying a distinct molecular identifier. Instead of being binned into consensus sequences, reads that shared molecular identifiers were thrown out. MiTCR, with a Q25 quality threshold and the strictest error-elimination algorithm, was used for CDR3 identification, clonotype clustering and error correction. A nonparametric unseen species model using Euler transformation provided a lower-bound estimate of total TCR beta diversity. TCRdb reanalyzed the raw reads on its own, using fastp at Q25 for trimming and MiXCR for clone calling, and kept in-frame beta chains. A single entry per CDR3 protein holds the most common genes and DNA from its merged rows. These V and J calls originate from TCRdb's pipeline instead of the authors' own analysis. For this sample the table gives 850,000 to 950,000 distinct CDR3 sequences, of which about 30% were detected only once. The ten largest make up around 15% of the sample.

This clonotype showed up many times. The clone's antigen remains unknown. No base quality values were provided; no much bigger clone lies one nucleotide off. Sequences MNHEY (CDR1) and SMNVEV (CDR2) are obtained from the germline V gene (reference sequence). Trimming accounts for 0 bases at V and 4 bases at J, while the number of junction bases matched to no gene is 3. The CDR3 runs 15 residues from the cysteine to the phenylalanine. This entry keeps only the CDR3 DNA: 45 bases, framed from base 1. The paper's findings and limits, for the study overall: Because profiling used bulk unsorted PBMCs, naive and antigen-experienced compartments could not be compared conclusively. Estimates of total diversity based on one million sequenced T cells were regarded as lower bounds and as underestimates. Observed TCR beta diversity correlated strongly with the percentage of naive T cells measured by flow cytometry. Because the CMV infection status of the donors was unknown, age-related changes in expanded clonotypes may potentially have been confounded. The long-lived group showed more naive CD4+ T cells, fewer expanded clones and increased TCR diversity than the aged group, suggesting age selection. Observed TCR beta diversity per million T cells fell roughly linearly with age, and a significant reduction was already apparent by age roughly 41.

The chain joins TRBV27 to TRBJ2-5, and TRBD1 aligns with 9 junction nucleotides. The sequenced sample was blood. The TCR originated in an elderly woman in good health. The nucleotides are TGTGCCAGCAGTTTATCTGGGACAGGGCGAGAGACCCAGTACTTC. Its translation reads: CASSLSGTGRETQYF.